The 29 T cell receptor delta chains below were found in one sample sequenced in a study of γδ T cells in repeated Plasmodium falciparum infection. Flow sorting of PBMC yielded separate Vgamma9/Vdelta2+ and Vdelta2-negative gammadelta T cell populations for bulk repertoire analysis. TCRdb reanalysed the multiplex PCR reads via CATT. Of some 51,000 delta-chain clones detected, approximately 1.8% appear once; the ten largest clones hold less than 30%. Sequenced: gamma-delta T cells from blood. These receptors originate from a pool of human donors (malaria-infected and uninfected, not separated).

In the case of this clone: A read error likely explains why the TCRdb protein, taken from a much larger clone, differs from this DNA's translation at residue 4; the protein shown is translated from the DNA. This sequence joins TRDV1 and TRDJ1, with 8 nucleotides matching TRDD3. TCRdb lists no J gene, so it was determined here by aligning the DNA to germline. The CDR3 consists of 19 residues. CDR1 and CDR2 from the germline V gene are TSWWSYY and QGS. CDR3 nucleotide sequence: TGTGCTCTTAGGGAAATCCAAGGGGTCTGGGGGACGTCCACCGATAAACTCATCTTT. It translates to CALREIQGVWGTSTDKLIF.

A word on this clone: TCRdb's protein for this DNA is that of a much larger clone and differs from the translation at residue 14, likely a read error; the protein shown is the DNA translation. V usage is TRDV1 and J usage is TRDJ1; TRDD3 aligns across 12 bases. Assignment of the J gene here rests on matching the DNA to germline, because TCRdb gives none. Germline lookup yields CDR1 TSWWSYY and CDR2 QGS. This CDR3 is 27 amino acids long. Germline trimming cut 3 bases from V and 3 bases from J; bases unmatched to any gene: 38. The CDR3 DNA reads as TGTGCTCTTGGGGACCCCCGGTCCGGCCTTCCCACGTACCTCTACTGGGGGATACTGACAGGTTCCGATAAACTCATCTTT. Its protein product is CALGDPRSGLPTYLYWGILTGSDKLIF.

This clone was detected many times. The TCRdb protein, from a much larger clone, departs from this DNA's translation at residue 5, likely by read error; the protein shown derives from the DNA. The CDR3 region has the DNA TGTGCCTGTGACGCTCTTCCTGGGGGATACGCGGATGCACAACCCAAATTGTACACCGATAAACTCATCTTT. Translating it yields CACDALPGGYADAQPKLYTDKLIF. J is TRDJ1 and V is TRDV2; 12 bases are a match to TRDD3. V lost 3 bases and J lost 0; bases outside the gene matches: 28. Germline V gives CDR1 GEAIGNYY, CDR2 EKD. This CDR3 is 24 amino acids long.

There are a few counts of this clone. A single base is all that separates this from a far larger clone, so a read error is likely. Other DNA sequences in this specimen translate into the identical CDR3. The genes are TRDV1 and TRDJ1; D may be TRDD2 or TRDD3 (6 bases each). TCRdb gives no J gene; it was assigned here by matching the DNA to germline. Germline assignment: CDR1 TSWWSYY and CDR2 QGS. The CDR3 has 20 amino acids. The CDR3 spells CALPHQHNSPATGWTDKLIF. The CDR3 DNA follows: TGTGCCCTTCCACACCAACATAATTCCCCTGCTACTGGGTGGACCGATAAACTCATCTTT.

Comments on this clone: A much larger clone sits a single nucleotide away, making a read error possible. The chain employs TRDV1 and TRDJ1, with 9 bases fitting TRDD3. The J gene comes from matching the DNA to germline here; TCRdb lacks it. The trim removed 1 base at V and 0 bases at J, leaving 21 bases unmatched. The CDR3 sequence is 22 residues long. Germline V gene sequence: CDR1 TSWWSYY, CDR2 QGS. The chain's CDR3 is CALGEPVLAFPTGGSHTDKLIF. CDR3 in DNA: TGTGCTCTTGGGGAACCGGTGTTGGCCTTCCCCACTGGGGGAAGCCACACCGATAAACTCATCTTT.

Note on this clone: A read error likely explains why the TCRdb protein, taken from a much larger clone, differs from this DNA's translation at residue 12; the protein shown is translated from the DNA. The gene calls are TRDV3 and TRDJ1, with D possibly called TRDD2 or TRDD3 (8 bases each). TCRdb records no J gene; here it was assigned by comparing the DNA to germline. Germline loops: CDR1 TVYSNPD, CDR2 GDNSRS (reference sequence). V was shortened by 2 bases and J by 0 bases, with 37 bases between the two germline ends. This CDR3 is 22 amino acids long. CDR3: CAFSSYGTLLGGTVPHTDKLIF. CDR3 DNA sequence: TGTGCCTTTTCTTCCTACGGCACCTTACTGGGGGGTACGGTACCTCACACCGATAAACTCATCTTT.

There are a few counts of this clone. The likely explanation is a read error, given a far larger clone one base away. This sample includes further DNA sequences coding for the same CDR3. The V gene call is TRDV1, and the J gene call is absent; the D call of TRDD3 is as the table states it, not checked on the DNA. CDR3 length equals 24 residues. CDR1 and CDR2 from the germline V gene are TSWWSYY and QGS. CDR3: CALGKPSRVGDTLTANEPPDKLIF. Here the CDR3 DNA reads TGTGCTCTTGGGAAACCCTCTCGGGTGGGGGATACGCTAACGGCCAACGAGCCCCCCGATAAACTCATCTTC.

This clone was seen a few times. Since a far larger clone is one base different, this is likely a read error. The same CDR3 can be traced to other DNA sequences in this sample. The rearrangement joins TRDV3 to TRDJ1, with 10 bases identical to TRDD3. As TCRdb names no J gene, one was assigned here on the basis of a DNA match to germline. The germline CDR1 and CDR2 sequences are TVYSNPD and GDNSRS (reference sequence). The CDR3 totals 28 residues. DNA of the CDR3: TGTGCTTTTCTGCGGCGATATTACTTGGACCCTCCTATAAGAGTGGGCTACTGGGGGATCAGATTCACCGATAAACTCATCTTT. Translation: CAFLRRYYLDPPIRVGYWGIRFTDKLIF. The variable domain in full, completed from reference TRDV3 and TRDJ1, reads CDKVTQSSPDQTVASGSEVVLLCTYDTVYSNPDLFWYRIRPDYSFQFVFYGDNSRSEGADFTQGRFSVKHILTQKAFHLVISPVRTEDSATYYCAFLRRYYLDPPIRVGYWGIRFTDKLIFGKGTRVTVEP.

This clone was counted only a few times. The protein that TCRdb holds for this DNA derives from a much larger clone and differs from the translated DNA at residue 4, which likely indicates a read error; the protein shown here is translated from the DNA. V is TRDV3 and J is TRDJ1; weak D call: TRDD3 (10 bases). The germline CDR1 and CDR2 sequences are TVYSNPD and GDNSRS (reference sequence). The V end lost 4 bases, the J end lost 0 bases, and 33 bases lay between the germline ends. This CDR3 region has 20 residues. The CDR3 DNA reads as TGTGCCTCTGGCCCTTCCTACGATACGTTTACTGGGGGATACACCGATAAACTCATCTTT. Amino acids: CASGPSYDTFTGGYTDKLIF.

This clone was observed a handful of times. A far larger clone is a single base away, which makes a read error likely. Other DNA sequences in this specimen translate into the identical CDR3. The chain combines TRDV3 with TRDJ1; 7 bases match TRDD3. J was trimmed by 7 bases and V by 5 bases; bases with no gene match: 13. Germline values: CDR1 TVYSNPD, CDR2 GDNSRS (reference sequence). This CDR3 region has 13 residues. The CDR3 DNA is TGTGCCCACAGCCCACTGGGGTCGCTTAAACTCATCTTT. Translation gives CAHSPLGSLKLIF.

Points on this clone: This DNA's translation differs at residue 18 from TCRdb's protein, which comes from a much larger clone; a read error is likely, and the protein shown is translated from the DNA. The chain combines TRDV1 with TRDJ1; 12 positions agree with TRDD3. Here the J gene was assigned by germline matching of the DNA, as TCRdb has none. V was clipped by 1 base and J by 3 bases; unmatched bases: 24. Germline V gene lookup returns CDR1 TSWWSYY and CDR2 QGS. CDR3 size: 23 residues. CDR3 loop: CALGEPRSASQGYWGILADKLIF. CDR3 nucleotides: TGTGCTCTTGGGGAACCTCGGTCCGCCTCACAGGGATACTGGGGGATACTGGCCGATAAACTCATCTTT.

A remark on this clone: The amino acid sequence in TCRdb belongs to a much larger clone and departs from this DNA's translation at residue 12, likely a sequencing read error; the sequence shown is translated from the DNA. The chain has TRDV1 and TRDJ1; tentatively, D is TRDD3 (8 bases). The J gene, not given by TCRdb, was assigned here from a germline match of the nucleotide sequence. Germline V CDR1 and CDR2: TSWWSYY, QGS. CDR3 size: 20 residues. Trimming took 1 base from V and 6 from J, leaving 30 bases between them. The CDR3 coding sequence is TGTGCTCTTGGGGAACCCTTAGCGGCCTTCCTGAGGGATACGTCCCATAAACTCATCTTT. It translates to CALGEPLAAFLRDTSHKLIF.

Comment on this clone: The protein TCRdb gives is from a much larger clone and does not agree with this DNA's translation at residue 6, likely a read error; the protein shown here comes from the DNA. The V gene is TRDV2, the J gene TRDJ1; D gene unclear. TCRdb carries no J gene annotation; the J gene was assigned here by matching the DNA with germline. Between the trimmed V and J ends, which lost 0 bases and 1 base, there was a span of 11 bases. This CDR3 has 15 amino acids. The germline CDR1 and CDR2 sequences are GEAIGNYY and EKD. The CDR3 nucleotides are TGTGCCTGTGACACCGCATTGAGAAGCACCGATAAACTCATCTTT. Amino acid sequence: CACDTALRSTDKLIF.

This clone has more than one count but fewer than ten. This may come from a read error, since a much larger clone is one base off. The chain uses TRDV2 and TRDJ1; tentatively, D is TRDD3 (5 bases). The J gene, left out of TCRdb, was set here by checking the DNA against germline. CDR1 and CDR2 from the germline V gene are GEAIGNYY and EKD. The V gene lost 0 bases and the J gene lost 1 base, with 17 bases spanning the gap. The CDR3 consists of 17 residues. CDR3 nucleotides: TGTGCCTGTGACACCCTGAGGGATCCACAACTCACCGATAAACTCATCTTT. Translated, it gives CACDTLRDPQLTDKLIF.

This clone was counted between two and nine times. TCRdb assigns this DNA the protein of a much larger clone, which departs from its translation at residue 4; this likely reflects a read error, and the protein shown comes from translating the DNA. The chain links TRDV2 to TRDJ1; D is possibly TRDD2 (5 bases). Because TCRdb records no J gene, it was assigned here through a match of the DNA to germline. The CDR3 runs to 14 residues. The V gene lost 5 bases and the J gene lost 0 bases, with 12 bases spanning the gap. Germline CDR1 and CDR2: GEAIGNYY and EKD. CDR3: CACGSLLNTDKLIF. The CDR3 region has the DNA TGTGCCTGTGGCAGCCTTCTGAACACCGATAAACTCATCTTT.

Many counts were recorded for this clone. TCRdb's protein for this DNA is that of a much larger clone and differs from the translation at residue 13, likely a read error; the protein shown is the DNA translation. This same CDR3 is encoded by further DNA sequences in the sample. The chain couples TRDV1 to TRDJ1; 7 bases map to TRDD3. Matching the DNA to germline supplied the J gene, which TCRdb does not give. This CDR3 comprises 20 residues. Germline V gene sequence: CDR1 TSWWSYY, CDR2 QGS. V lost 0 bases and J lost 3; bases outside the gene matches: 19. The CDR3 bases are TGTGCTCTTGGGGAACTAACCAATATCGTTGGGGGACACCACCCCGATAAACTCATCTTT. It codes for CALGELTNIVGGHHPDKLIF.

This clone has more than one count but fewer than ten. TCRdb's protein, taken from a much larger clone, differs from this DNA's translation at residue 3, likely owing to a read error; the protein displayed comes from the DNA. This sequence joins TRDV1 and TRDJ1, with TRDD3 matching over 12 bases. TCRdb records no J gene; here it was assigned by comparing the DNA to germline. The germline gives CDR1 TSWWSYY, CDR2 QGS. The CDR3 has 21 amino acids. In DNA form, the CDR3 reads TGTGCTCCTGGGCATATCCAGCCCTACTGGGGGATACAGGGTATGACCGATAAACTCATCTTT. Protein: CAPGHIQPYWGIQGMTDKLIF.

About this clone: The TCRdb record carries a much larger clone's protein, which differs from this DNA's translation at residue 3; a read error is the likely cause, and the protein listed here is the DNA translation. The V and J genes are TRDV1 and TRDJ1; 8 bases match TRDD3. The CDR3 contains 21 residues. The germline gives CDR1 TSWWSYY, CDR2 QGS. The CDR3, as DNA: TGTGCTCCTGGGGAACTCCCCTACGTACCCTATGGACTGGGGGTTATCGATAAACTCATCTTT. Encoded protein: CAPGELPYVPYGLGVIDKLIF.

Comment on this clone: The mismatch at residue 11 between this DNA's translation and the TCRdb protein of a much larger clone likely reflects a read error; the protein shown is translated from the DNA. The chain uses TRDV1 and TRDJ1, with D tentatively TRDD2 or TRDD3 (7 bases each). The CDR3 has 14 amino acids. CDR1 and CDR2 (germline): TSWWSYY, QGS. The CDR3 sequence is CALAVYSYGDRLIF. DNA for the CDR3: TGTGCTCTTGCGGTTTATTCCTACGGGGATAGACTCATCTTT.

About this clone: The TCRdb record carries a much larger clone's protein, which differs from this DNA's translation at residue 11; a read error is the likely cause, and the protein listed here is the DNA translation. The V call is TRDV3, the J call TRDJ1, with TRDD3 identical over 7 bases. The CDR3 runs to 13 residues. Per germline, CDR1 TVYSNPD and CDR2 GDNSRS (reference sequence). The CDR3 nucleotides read TGTGCCTTAAGTCTCTGGGGGCCTCATAAACCCATCTTT. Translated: CALSLWGPHKPIF.

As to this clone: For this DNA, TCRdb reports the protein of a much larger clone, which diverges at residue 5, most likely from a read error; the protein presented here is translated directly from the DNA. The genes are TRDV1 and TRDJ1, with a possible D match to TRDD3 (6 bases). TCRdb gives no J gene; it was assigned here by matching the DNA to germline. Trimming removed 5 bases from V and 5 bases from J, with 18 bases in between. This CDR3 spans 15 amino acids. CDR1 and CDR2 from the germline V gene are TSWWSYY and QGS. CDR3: CALGYTYPLGDKLIF. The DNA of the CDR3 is TGTGCTCTTGGGTACACTTATCCGCTGGGGGATAAACTCATCTTT.

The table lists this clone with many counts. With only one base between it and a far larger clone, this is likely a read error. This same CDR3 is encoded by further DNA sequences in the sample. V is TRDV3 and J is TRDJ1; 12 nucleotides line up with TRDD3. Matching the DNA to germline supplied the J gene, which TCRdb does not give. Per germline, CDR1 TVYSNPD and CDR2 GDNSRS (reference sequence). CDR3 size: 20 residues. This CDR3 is CAFMIPSYWGIPLNTDKLIF. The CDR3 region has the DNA TGTGCCTTTATGATTCCCTCGTACTGGGGGATACCCTTGAACACCGACAAACTCATCTTT.

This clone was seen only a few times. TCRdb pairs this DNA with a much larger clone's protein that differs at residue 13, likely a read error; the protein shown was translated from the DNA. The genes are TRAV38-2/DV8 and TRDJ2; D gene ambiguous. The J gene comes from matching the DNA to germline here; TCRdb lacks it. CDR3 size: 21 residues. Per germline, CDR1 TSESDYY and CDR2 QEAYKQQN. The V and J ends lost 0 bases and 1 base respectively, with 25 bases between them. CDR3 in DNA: TGTGCTTATAGGAGCGCGTTATTCTCCTCCCGTACTGCATTTTTGACAGCACAACTCTTCTTT. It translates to CAYRSALFSSRTAFLTAQLFF. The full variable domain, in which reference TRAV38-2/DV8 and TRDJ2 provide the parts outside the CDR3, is AQTVTQSQPEMSVQEAETVTLSCTYDTSESDYYLFWYKQPPSRQMILVIRQEAYKQQNATENRFSVNFQKAAKSFSLKISDSQLGDAAMYFCAYRSALFSSRTAFLTAQLFFGKGTQLIVEP.

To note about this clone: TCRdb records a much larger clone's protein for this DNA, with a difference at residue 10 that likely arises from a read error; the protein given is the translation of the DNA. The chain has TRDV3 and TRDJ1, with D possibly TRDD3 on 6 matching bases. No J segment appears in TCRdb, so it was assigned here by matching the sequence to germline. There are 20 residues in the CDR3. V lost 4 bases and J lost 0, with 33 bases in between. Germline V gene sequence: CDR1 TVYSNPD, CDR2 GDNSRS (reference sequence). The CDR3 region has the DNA TGTGCCTACAAAACCTACTGGGTTGCCATCGTATCCACTTACACCGATAAACTCATCTTT. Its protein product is CAYKTYWVAIVSTYTDKLIF.

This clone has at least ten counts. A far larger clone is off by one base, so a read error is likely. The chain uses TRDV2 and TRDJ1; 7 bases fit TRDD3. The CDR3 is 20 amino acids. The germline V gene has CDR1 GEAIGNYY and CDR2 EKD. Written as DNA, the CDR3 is TGTGCCTGTGACACAATAGAAAAGAGGGGGACTGGGGATTCCACCGATAAACCCATCTTT. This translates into CACDTIEKRGTGDSTDKPIF.

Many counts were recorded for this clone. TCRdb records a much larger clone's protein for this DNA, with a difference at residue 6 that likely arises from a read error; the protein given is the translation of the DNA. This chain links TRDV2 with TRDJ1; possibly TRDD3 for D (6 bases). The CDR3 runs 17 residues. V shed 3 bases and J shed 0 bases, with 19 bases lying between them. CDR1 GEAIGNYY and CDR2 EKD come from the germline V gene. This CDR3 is CACDPPGDLEHTDKLIF. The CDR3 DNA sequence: TGTGCCTGTGACCCTCCGGGGGACCTAGAGCACACCGATAAACTCATCTTT.

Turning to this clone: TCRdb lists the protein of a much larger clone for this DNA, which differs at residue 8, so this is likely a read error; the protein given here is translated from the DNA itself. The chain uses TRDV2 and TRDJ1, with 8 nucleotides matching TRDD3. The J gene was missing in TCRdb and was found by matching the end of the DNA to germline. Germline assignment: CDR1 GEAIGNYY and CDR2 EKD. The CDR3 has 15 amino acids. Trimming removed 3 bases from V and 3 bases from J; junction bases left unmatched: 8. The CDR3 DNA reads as TGTGCCTGTGACGTACTGGGGGGGACCTCCGATAAACTCATCTTT. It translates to CACDVLGGTSDKLIF.

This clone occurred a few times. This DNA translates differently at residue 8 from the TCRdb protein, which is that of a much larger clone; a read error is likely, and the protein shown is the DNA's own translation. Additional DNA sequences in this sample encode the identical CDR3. DNA for the CDR3: TGTGCTTATATAGTCCTGACTGAAGGGGGATACGGGCCGTACACCGATAAACTCATCTTT. It specifies CAYIVLTEGGYGPYTDKLIF. The chain recombines TRAV38-2/DV8 with TRDJ1, with 10 bases lining up with TRDD3. TCRdb offers no J gene call, so here the DNA was matched to germline to obtain one. Per germline, CDR1 TSESDYY and CDR2 QEAYKQQN. With V trimmed by 6 bases and J by 0 bases, 20 bases remained unmatched. The CDR3 sequence is 20 residues long.

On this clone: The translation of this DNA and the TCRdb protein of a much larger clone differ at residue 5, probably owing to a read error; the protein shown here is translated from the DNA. CDR3 region: CALGRTASPNCPGLRVGTDKLIF. CDR3 bases: TGTGCTCTTGGGAGAACGGCCTCCCCCAATTGTCCTGGGCTACGAGTGGGAACCGATAAACTCATCTTT. The chain has TRDV1 and TRDJ1; the D gene is possibly TRDD3 (5 bases). TCRdb leaves out the J gene; it was filled in here by matching the DNA to germline. CDR3 length equals 23 residues. Germline V gene data show CDR1 as TSWWSYY and CDR2 as QGS. V was cut by 5 bases and J by 2 bases, with 39 bases left in between.